The next 18 T cell receptor beta chains were all read from a single sample in a study of cytomegalovirus exposure and HLA in healthy donors. This PCR relied on a set of 60 Vbeta primers and 13 Jbeta primers. Libraries were prepared by immunoSEQ multiplex PCR; TCRdb keeps only in-frame clonotypes and omits some of them. The top ten clones hold 2% to 2.5% of a sample with 70,000 to 95,000 clones, around 82% of them seen once. The material sequenced was PBMCs. All receptors derive from a man between 18 and 29 years old in good health and CMV-seronegative.

The V gene is TRBV30, the J gene TRBJ1-2, with 10 bases fitting TRBD1. The length of the CDR3 is 13 residues. Losses at the gene ends were 0 bases for V and 7 bases for J; bases not matched to a gene: 2. Germline V gives CDR1 GTSNPN, CDR2 SVGIG (reference sequence). The chain's CDR3 is CAWSVRTGGGYTF. The CDR3 DNA is TGTGCCTGGAGTGTAAGGACAGGGGGTGGCTACACCTTC. The variable domain in full, completed from reference TRBV30 and TRBJ1-2, reads SQTIHQWPATLVQPVGSPLSLECTVEGTSNPNLYWYRQAAGRGLQLLFYSVGIGQISSEVPQNLSASRPQDRQFILSSKKLLLSDSGFYLCAWSVRTGGGYTFGSGTRLTVV.

The chain has TRBV5-6 and TRBJ2-1; 10 nucleotides agree with TRBD2. CDR1 is SGHDT, CDR2 YYEEEE, per germline. The junction had 13 bases not matched to a gene; V was cut back by 4 bases and J by 6 bases. The CDR3 length is 17 residues. Written as DNA, the CDR3 is TGTGCCAGCAGCCCCTTGCGTGAGCGGGGGGGAGGCAATGAGCAGTTCTTC. This gives the protein CASSPLRERGGGNEQFF.

The J gene is TRBJ1-6, the V gene TRBV7-9, with 7 positions matching TRBD1. CDR3 length: 14 amino acids. Germline V CDR1 and CDR2: SEHNR, FQNEAQ (reference sequence). V dropped 6 bases and J dropped 6; count of bases not matched to a gene: 5. In DNA form, the CDR3 reads TGTGCCAGCAGAAAAGGGGACAGTAATTCACCCCTCCACTTT. Its translation is CASRKGDSNSPLHF.

The chain has TRBV18 and TRBJ2-5; no clear D. The assigned J gene may be wrong: the sequence end matches TRBJ2-7 better. Germline V gene sequence: CDR1 KGHSH, CDR2 LQKENI. This CDR3 has 14 amino acids. For the CDR3, the DNA is TGTGCCAGCTCACCACTGGTACAGACCTACGAGCAGTACTTC. It codes for CASSPLVQTYEQYF.

The chain employs TRBV2 and TRBJ2-5, with D possibly TRBD2 on 7 matching bases. The germline V gene has CDR1 SNHLY and CDR2 FYNNEI. CDR3 length: 12 residues. V was clipped by 8 bases and J by 7 bases, with 14 bases between them. Here the CDR3 DNA reads TGTGCCAGCGAGGGAGGGGGGCGGACCCAGTACTTC. Residues: CASEGGGRTQYF.

In this sample, this clone turned up a few times. V and J are TRBV27 and TRBJ1-6, with D possibly being TRBD1 (5 bases). The germline gives CDR1 MNHEY, CDR2 SMNVEV (reference sequence). The CDR3 is 14 amino acids. Trimming left V 7 bases short and J 0 bases short, with 7 bases between. The CDR3 DNA sequence: TGTGCCAGCAATCAGGGCTCCTATAATTCACCCCTCCACTTT. It codes for CASNQGSYNSPLHF.

The V call is TRBV15, the J call TRBJ2-5; TRBD1 agrees at 7 bases. This CDR3 contains 15 residues. The V gene end was trimmed by 1 base and the J gene end by 2 bases; junction bases not matched to a gene: 4. Looked up from germline, CDR1 is LNHNV and CDR2 is YYDKDF (reference sequence). CDR3 bases: TGTGCCACCAGCAGAGGGGACAGAGAACAAGAGACCCAGTACTTC. Translated, it gives CATSRGDREQETQYF.

The gene calls are TRBV11-2 and TRBJ1-2; TRBD1 is a possible D gene (6 bases). This CDR3 has 15 residues. Germline V CDR1 and CDR2: SGHAT, FQNNGV. V shed 7 bases and J shed 6 bases, with 21 bases lying between them. CDR3 region: CASTPGLGALDGYTF. CDR3 nucleotide sequence: TGTGCCAGCACCCCTGGGCTGGGGGCCCTGGATGGCTACACCTTC.

The V gene is TRBV6-1, the J gene TRBJ1-2; 11 bases match TRBD1. The CDR3 runs to 15 residues. Germline CDR1 MNHNS, CDR2 SASEGT. The ends lost 4 bases at V and 2 bases at J; junction bases unmatched: 3. The CDR3: CASSVGDRGNYGYTF. CDR3 coding DNA: TGTGCCAGCAGTGTGGGGGACAGGGGGAACTATGGCTACACCTTC.

This rearrangement joins TRBV6-1 to TRBJ1-2; TRBD1 matches at 8 bases. The CDR3 runs 16 residues. Germline CDR1 is MNHNS and CDR2 is SASEGT. V lost 2 bases, J lost 5 bases, and 10 bases stayed unmatched. The CDR3 sequence: CASSEMHGRTGYGYTF. The CDR3, as DNA: TGTGCCAGCAGTGAAATGCATGGGAGGACAGGGTATGGCTACACCTTC.

This chain uses TRBV5-4 with TRBJ2-1; 8 bases are shared with TRBD2. The V and J ends lost 2 bases and 4 bases, in that order; junction bases with no gene match: 11. Germline-derived CDR1 and CDR2 are SGHNT and YYREEE (reference sequence). This CDR3 has 17 residues. CDR3 sequence reads: CASSFGGSGDYYNEQFF. As DNA, the CDR3 is TGTGCCAGCAGCTTTGGTGGTAGCGGGGACTATTACAATGAGCAGTTCTTC.

V and J are TRBV2 and TRBJ1-1; D is undetermined. V was cut by 3 bases and J by 4 bases, with 12 bases left in between. The CDR3 runs to 14 residues. Germline V CDR1 and CDR2: SNHLY, FYNNEI. In DNA form, the CDR3 reads TGTGCCAGCAGTGACCCCAGCCTAGGCACTGAAGCTTTCTTT. It yields the protein CASSDPSLGTEAFF.

The gene calls are TRBV28 and TRBJ2-2; 7 bases align to TRBD1. V lost 6 bases and J lost 3; bases outside the gene matches: 13. Germline V CDR1 and CDR2: MDHEN, SYDVKM. This CDR3 has 17 residues. The CDR3: CASSPGIDRVYTGELFF. In DNA form, the CDR3 reads TGTGCCAGCAGCCCTGGGATCGACAGGGTATACACCGGGGAGCTGTTTTTT.

This chain uses TRBV5-8 with TRBJ1-6; tentatively, D is TRBD1 (6 bases). The V and J ends lost 0 bases and 8 bases respectively, with 12 bases between them. CDR1 is SGHTS, CDR2 YDEGEE, per germline. This CDR3 spans 15 amino acids. CDR3 region: CASSLAAGEYSPLHF. Here the CDR3 DNA reads TGTGCCAGCAGCTTGGCCGCAGGGGAATATTCACCCCTCCACTTT.

The chain uses TRBV5-1 and TRBJ2-7; 7 bases are a match to TRBD1. The trim removed 6 bases at V and 3 bases at J, leaving 12 bases unmatched. Germline lookup yields CDR1 SGHRS and CDR2 YFSETQ. The CDR3 sequence is 15 residues long. CDR3 sequence (DNA): TGCGCCAGCACCCCCACCCTGACAGGGTTCTACGAGCAGTACTTC. This sequence encodes CASTPTLTGFYEQYF.

This rearrangement joins TRBV5-1 to TRBJ1-1, with a weak D call TRBD1 (5 bases). The CDR3 totals 17 residues. V gave up 0 bases and J gave up 3 bases, with 18 bases separating them. The germline CDR1 and CDR2 sequences are SGHRS and YFSETQ. CDR3: CASSLELNRFYDTEAFF. Written as DNA, the CDR3 is TGCGCCAGCAGCTTGGAACTAAACAGGTTCTACGACACTGAAGCTTTCTTT.

The CDR3 DNA reads TGTGCCAGCAGTTCCGGGACAGGTGGAGAGACCCAGTACTTC. Protein: CASSSGTGGETQYF. The rearrangement links TRBV6-1 to TRBJ2-5; 8 bases fit TRBD1. Germline V CDR1 and CDR2: MNHNS, SASEGT. V shed 5 bases and J 4 bases; nucleotides not matched to a gene: 6. This CDR3 comprises 14 residues.

This clone was recorded once. J is TRBJ2-2 and V is TRBV27, with 7 bases fitting TRBD2. V trimming: 2 bases; J trimming: 0 bases; junction bases outside the gene matches: 3. CDR3 length equals 16 residues. Germline-derived CDR1 and CDR2 are MNHEY and SMNVEV (reference sequence). The CDR3 here is CASSLRGGANTGELFF. In nucleotides, the CDR3 is TGTGCCAGCAGTTTACGGGGAGGGGCGAACACCGGGGAGCTGTTTTTT.